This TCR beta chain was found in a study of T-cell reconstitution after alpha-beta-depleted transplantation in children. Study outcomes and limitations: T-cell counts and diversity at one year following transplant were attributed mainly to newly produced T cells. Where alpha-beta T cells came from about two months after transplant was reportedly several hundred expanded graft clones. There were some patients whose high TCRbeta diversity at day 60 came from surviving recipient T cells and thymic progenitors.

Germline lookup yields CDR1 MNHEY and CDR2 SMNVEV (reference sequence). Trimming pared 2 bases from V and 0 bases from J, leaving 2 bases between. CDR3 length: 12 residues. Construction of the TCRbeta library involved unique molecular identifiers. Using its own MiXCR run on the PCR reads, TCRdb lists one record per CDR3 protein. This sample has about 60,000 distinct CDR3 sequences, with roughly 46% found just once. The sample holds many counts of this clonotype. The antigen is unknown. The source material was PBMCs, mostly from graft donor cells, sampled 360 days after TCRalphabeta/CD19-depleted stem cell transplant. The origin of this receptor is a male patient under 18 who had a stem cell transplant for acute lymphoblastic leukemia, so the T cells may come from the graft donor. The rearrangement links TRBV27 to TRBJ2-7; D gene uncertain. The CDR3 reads CASSLNSYEQYF. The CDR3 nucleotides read TGTGCCAGCAGTTTAAACTCCTACGAGCAGTACTTC.